This T cell receptor (beta chain) came from a study of control samples from healthy donors and cancer patients. This clone was detected a few times. Germline V gene sequence: CDR1 SGHAT, CDR2 FQNNGV. The CDR3 is made up of 13 amino acids. With V trimmed by 6 bases and J by 3 bases, 3 bases remained unmatched. TCRdb's table, derived via immunoSEQ multiplex PCR, lists solely in-frame clones and lacks some. Found here are roughly 150,000 clones, about 93% of them singletons; the top ten hold approximately 2.5%. Source material: blood. The source of this sequence is a man aged 45 to 65 in good health. V usage is TRBV11-2 and J usage is TRBJ1-1; 8 positions match TRBD1. The CDR3 sequence: CASSSQGDTEAFF. CDR3 DNA: TGTGCCAGCAGTTCACAGGGGGACACTGAAGCTTTCTTT.